This is a list of T cell receptor beta chains from one sample in a study of cytomegalovirus exposure and HLA in healthy donors. Method: immunoSEQ multiplex PCR; TCRdb's copy keeps in-frame clones and lacks some. Counted here are about 89,000 clones, roughly 79% occurring once; the ten biggest clones make up about 1.4%. Sequencing was done on a sample of PBMCs. These receptors were taken from a male donor in good health and CMV-seronegative. The CDR3 runs from the conserved cysteine through the conserved F or W.

J gene: TRBJ2-5; V gene: TRBV4-1; CDR3 protein: CASSQDGGRGETQYF
J gene: TRBJ1-1; V gene: TRBV18; CDR3 protein: CASSPSMNTEAFF
J gene: TRBJ2-2; V gene: TRBV27; CDR3 protein: CASSLSRGVVFYTGELFF
J gene: TRBJ2-7; V gene: TRBV4-3; CDR3 protein: CASSQDRGYEQYF
J gene: TRBJ1-1; V gene: TRBV2; CDR3 protein: CASRVDRGWTEAFF
J gene: TRBJ1-4; V gene: TRBV5-4; CDR3 protein: CASSLEGPGEKLFF
J gene: TRBJ2-1; V gene: TRBV5-1; CDR3 protein: CASRRGAGAYNEQFF
J gene: TRBJ1-2; V gene: TRBV2; CDR3 protein: CASSAGQGALGYGYTF
J gene: TRBJ2-1; V gene: TRBV6-6; CDR3 protein: CASSSEGQGAYNEQFF
J gene: TRBJ1-5; V gene: TRBV5-6; CDR3 protein: CASSFGTGVGWDQPQHF
J gene: TRBJ1-2; V gene: TRBV28; CDR3 protein: CASSSITGTRTNYGYTF
J gene: TRBJ2-4; V gene: TRBV4-3; CDR3 protein: CASSQDSGERAIQYF
J gene: TRBJ1-5; V gene: TRBV4-3; CDR3 protein: CASSQDRLNQPQHF
J gene: TRBJ2-2; V gene: TRBV5-4; CDR3 protein: CASSLGAPRGTGELFF
J gene: TRBJ2-3; V gene: TRBV7-9; CDR3 protein: CASSSGGWTQYF
J gene: TRBJ2-7; V gene: TRBV28; CDR3 protein: CASSPWTGVTYEQYF
J gene: TRBJ2-4; V gene: TRBV11-2; CDR3 protein: CASRRLTGTGGNIQYF
J gene: TRBJ2-1; V gene: TRBV11-2; CDR3 protein: CATSKGGAGDEQFF
J gene: TRBJ2-7; V gene: TRBV7-2; CDR3 protein: CASSLVGGQGVHYEQYF
J gene: TRBJ1-1; V gene: TRBV5-1; CDR3 protein: CASRIDLYTEAFF
J gene: TRBJ1-1; V gene: TRBV7-9; CDR3 protein: CASSLGYSRTGGTEAFF
J gene: TRBJ2-6; V gene: TRBV2; CDR3 protein: CASTGGLSSGANVLTF
J gene: TRBJ2-1; V gene: TRBV6-4; CDR3 protein: CASSVTEYNEQFF
J gene: TRBJ2-1; V gene: TRBV27; CDR3 protein: CASSSQGFSYNEQFF
J gene: TRBJ2-2; V gene: TRBV7-2; CDR3 protein: CASSSTGTLTGELFF